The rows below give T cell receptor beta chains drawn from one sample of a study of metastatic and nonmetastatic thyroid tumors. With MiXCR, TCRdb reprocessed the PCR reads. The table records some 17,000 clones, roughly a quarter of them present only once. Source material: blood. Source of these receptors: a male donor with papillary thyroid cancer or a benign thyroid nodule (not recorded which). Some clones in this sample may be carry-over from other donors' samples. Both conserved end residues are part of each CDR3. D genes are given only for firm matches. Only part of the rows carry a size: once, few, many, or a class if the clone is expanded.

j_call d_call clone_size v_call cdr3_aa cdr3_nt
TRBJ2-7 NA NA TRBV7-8 CASSLAQERATYEQYF TGTGCCAGCAGCTTAGCGCAAGAGCGGGCGACCTACGAGCAGTACTTC
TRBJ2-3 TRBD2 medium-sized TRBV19 CASSTGTSGTQYF TGTGCCAGTAGTACAGGGACTAGCGGTACGCAGTATTTT
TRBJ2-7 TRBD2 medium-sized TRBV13 CASSFQREGRVEQYF TGTGCCAGCAGCTTTCAGCGGGAGGGCCGGGTCGAGCAGTACTTC
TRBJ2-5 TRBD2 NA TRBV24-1 CATSDPGLAGDRQETQYF TGTGCCACCAGTGACCCCGGACTAGCGGGAGATCGGCAAGAGACCCAGTACTTC
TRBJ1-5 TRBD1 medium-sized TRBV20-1 CSARGSGDRGEPQHF TGCAGTGCTAGAGGATCGGGAGACAGGGGTGAGCCCCAGCATTTT
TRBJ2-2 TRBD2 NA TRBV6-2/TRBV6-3 CASSLSGSSHTGELFF TGTGCCAGCAGCCTTAGCGGGAGTTCTCACACCGGGGAGCTGTTTTTT
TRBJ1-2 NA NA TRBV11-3 CASSHEDVTSYTF TGTGCCAGCAGCCACGAGGACGTAACTTCCTACACCTTC
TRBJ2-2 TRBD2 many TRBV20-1 CSARLAGGAWGELFF TGCAGTGCTAGGTTGGCGGGGGGGGCCTGGGGGGAGCTGTTTTTT
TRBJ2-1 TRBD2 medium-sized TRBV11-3 CASSLVGAGEYNEQFF TGTGCCAGCAGCTTAGTGGGAGCGGGAGAATACAATGAGCAGTTCTTC
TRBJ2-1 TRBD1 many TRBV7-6 CASSRGQYNEQFF TGTGCCAGCAGCCGGGGACAGTACAATGAGCAGTTCTTC
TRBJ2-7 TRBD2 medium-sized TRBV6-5 CASSYVASGYEQYF TGTGCCAGCAGTTACGTTGCTAGCGGCTACGAGCAGTACTTC
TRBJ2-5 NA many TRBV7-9 CASSPRPTGQETQYF TGTGCCAGCAGCCCCCGTCCGACAGGTCAAGAGACCCAGTACTTC
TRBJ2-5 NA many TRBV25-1 CASSEGAEQETQYF TGTGCCAGCAGTGAAGGGGCAGAGCAAGAGACCCAGTACTTC
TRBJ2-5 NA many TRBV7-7 CASSFKGPRRETQYF TGTGCTAGCAGCTTTAAGGGGCCGCGGCGAGAGACCCAGTACTTC
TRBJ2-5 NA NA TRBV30 CVWSAGRGDRGETQYF TGTGTCTGGAGTGCGGGACGGGGTGATCGTGGGGAGACCCAGTACTTC
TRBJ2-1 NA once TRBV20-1 CSARVRLGPQGYNEQFF TGCAGTGCTAGAGTCCGCTTGGGACCCCAAGGGTACAATGAGCAGTTCTTC
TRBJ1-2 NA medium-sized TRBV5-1 CASSSSGTPTYGYTF TGCGCCAGCAGCTCAAGTGGGACGCCGACCTATGGCTACACCTTC
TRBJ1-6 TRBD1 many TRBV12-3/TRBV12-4 CASSLRTGHNSPLHF TGTGCCAGCAGTCTAAGGACAGGGCATAATTCACCCCTCCACTTT
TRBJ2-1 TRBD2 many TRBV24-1 CATSDIMSGRGYNEQFF TGTGCCACCAGTGATATTATGAGCGGGAGGGGCTACAATGAGCAGTTCTTC
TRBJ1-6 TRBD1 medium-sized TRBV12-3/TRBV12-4 CASSLRWTGVNSPLHF TGTGCCAGCAGTTTAAGGTGGACAGGGGTAAATTCACCCCTCCACTTT
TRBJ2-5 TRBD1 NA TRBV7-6 CASSLWGQGSETQYF TGTGCCAGCAGCCTATGGGGACAGGGATCAGAGACCCAGTACTTC
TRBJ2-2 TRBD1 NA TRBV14 CASSRFSDRANTGELFF TGTGCCAGCAGTCGTTTCTCGGACAGGGCGAACACCGGGGAGCTGTTTTTT
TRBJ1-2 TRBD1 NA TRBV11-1 CASSLGQGQDERGYTF TGTGCCAGCAGCCTAGGACAAGGACAGGACGAGAGAGGCTACACCTTC
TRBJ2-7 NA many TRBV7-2 CASSVIRGSRYEQYF TGTGCCAGCAGCGTTATCCGGGGCTCTCGGTACGAGCAGTACTTC
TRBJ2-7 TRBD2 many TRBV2 CASRDLLAIPYEQYF TGTGCCAGCAGGGATCTACTAGCGATTCCCTACGAGCAGTACTTC
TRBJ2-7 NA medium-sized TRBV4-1 CASSQEPSTGQYF TGCGCCAGCAGCCAAGAGCCCAGCACCGGGCAGTACTTC
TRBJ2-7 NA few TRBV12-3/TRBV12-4 CASRQSYEQYF TGTGCCAGCAGGCAATCCTACGAGCAGTACTTC
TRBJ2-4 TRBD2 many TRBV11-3 CASSSSLKGGENIQYF TGTGCCAGCAGCTCCTCCCTAAAGGGAGGGGAAAACATTCAGTACTTC
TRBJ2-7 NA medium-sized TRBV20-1 CSASRFPLASHSYEQYF TGCAGTGCTAGTCGCTTCCCTCTAGCAAGCCATTCCTACGAGCAGTACTTC
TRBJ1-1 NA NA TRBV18 CASSSGQNTEAFF TGTGCCAGCTCGTCGGGACAGAACACTGAAGCTTTCTTT
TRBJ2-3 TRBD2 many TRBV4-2 CASSPTSGGADTQYF TGTGCCAGCAGCCCGACTAGCGGGGGGGCAGATACGCAGTATTTT
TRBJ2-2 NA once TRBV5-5 CASRPTDSTTGELFF TGTGCCAGCAGACCAACGGACAGTACCACCGGGGAGCTGTTTTTT
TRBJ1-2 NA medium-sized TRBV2 CASTKEGQSNYGYTF TGTGCCAGCACTAAAGAAGGACAGTCAAACTATGGCTACACCTTC
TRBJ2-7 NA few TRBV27 CASSLGSGEQYF TGTGCCAGCAGTTTAGGTAGCGGCGAGCAGTACTTC
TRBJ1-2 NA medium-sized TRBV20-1 CSARDLPGPFGYTF TGCAGTGCTAGAGATTTGCCGGGCCCTTTTGGCTACACCTTC
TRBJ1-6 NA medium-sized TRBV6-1 CASASGRPLYNSPLHF TGTGCCAGCGCCAGCGGCAGGCCCCTCTATAATTCACCCCTCCACTTT
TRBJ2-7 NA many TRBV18 CASSTFDRGEQYF TGTGCCAGCTCGACCTTTGACCGGGGGGAGCAGTACTTC
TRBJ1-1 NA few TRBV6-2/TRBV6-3 CASSGGIGAGDTEAFF TGTGCCAGCAGTGGGGGGATTGGGGCAGGGGACACTGAAGCTTTCTTT
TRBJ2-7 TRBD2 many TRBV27 CASSLTSGSPHYEQYF TGTGCCAGCAGTTTGACTAGCGGGAGCCCTCACTACGAGCAGTACTTC
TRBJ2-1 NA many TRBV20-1 CSARGTFEFEQFF TGCAGTGCTAGAGGGACTTTTGAATTTGAGCAGTTCTTC
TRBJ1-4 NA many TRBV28 CASSFRHGDEKLFF TGTGCCAGCAGTTTTCGCCATGGGGATGAAAAACTGTTTTTT
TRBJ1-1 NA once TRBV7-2 CASSLTRNTEAFF TGTGCCAGCAGCTTAACACGGAACACTGAAGCTTTCTTT
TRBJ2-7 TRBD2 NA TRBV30 CAWTSGATYEQYF TGTGCCTGGACTAGCGGAGCTACCTACGAGCAGTACTTC
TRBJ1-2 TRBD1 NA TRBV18 CASSPPSKTGNYGYTF TGTGCCAGCTCACCACCGTCCAAGACAGGGAACTATGGCTACACCTTC
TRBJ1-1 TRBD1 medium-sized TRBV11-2 CASTGQGPLNTEAFF TGTGCCAGCACGGGACAGGGGCCCTTGAACACTGAAGCTTTCTTT
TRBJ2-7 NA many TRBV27 CASSLYPGPYEQYF TGTGCCAGCAGTTTATATCCAGGGCCCTACGAGCAGTACTTC
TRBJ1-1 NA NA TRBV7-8 CASSFTGNTEAFF TGTGCCAGCAGCTTTACAGGGAACACTGAAGCTTTCTTT
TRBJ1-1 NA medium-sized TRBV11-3 CASRGDLGYEAFF TGTGCCAGCAGGGGGGACCTGGGGTATGAAGCTTTCTTT
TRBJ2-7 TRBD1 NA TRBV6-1 CASSPGQGWEYEQYF TGTGCCAGCAGCCCCGGACAGGGGTGGGAGTACGAGCAGTACTTC